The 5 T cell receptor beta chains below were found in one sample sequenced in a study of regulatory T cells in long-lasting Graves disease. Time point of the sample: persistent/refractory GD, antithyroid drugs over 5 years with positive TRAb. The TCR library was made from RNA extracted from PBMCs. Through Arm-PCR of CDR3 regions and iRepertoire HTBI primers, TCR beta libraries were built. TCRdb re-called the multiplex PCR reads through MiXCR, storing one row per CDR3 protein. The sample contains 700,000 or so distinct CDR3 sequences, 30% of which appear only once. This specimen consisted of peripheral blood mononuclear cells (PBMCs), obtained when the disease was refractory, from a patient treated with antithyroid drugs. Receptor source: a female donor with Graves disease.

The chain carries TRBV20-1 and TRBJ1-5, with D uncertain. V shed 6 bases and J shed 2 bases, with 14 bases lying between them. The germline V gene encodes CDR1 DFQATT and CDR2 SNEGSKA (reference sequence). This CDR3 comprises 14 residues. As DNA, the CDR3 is TGCAGTGCAGGACCCAGGCGTGGCAATCAGCCCCAGCATTTT. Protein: CSAGPRRGNQPQHF.

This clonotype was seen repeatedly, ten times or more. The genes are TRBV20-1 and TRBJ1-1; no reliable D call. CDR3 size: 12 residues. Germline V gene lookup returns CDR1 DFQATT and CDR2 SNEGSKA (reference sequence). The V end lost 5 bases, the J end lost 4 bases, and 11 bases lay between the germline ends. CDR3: CSASEAGTEAFF. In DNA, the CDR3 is TGCAGTGCTTCCGAGGCGGGCACTGAAGCTTTCTTT.

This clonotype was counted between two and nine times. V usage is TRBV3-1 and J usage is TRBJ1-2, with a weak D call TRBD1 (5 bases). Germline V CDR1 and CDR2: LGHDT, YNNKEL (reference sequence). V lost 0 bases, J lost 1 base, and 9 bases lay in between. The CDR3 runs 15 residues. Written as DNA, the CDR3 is TGTGCCAGCAGCCAAGATCTGGGGGATAACTATGGCTACACCTTC. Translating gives CASSQDLGDNYGYTF. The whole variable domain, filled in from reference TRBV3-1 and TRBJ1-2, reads DTAVSQTPKYLVTQMGNDKSIKCEQNLGHDTMYWYKQDSKKFLKIMFSYNNKELIINETVPNRFSPKSPDKAHLNLHINSLELGDSAVYFCASSQDLGDNYGYTFGSGTRLTVV.

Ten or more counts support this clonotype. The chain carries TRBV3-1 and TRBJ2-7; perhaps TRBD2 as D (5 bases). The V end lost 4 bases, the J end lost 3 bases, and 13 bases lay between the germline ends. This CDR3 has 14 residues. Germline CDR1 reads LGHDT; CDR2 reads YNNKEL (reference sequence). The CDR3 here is CASSRASGSYEQYF. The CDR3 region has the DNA TGTGCCAGCAGCCGTGCGAGCGGTAGCTACGAGCAGTACTTC.

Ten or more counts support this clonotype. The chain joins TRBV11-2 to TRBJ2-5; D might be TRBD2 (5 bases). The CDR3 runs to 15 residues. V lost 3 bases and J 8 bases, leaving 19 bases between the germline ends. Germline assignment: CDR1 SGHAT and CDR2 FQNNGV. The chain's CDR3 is CASSLQSLAPSTQYF. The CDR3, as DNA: TGTGCCAGCAGCTTGCAGTCGCTAGCACCAAGTACCCAGTACTTC.